The source of this T cell receptor beta chain is a study of shared clonotypes between healthy human individuals. The count of this clone is one. Positive CCR7 selection of CD45RO-negative cells yielded the naive CD8 cells, and terminally differentiated effector memory CD45RA+ cells were excluded. Here immunoSEQ multiplex PCR was the method, and the copy in TCRdb shows in-frame clones only, minus some. The sample includes roughly 570,000 clones, about 98% of them seen just once. Germline CDR1 is MNHEY and CDR2 is SMNVEV (reference sequence). Trimming shortened V by 8 bases and J by 5 bases, and 22 bases separated the two germline ends. The CDR3 has 15 residues.

The clonotype originates from a man between 25 and 39 years old in good health. This sequence joins TRBV27 and TRBJ2-7; perhaps TRBD1 as D (6 bases). Sequencing was done on a sample of naive CD8+ T cells sorted from blood. Here the CDR3 reads CASGPVTGAPDEQYF. The DNA for the CDR3 is TGTGCCAGCGGCCCTGTGACAGGAGCCCCGGACGAGCAGTACTTC.